This passage covers 20 T cell receptor beta chains from one sample sequenced in a study of blood T cell repertoires in COVID-19 (dated by TCRdb to 2018 to 2020). Libraries were constructed by the immunoSEQ multiplex PCR assay. TCRdb limited this immuneACCESS table to in-frame rearrangements with V and J called. A share of clones is missing; checked studies link under half to unresolved V genes, and the rest is unexplained. For this sample there are fewer than 200,000 clones; 87% appear just once. 20% to 25% of the sample belongs to the ten largest clones. Sequenced material: peripheral blood. The receptors were gathered from a man aged 55-75 years with active or convalescent COVID-19.

The chain has TRBV2 and TRBJ2-7; weak D call: TRBD2 (6 bases). The germline V gene encodes CDR1 SNHLY and CDR2 FYNNEI. The CDR3 consists of 15 residues. The ends were cut back, 6 bases at V and 0 bases at J, with 15 bases in the middle. Written as DNA, the CDR3 is TGTGCCAGCAGCCAACGGGGCGGGGCCTCCTACGAGCAGTACTTC. Translating it yields CASSQRGGASYEQYF.

V usage is TRBV2 and J usage is TRBJ1-5; D remains unclear. V was trimmed by 5 bases and J by 6 bases, leaving 14 bases between them. Germline CDR1 reads SNHLY; CDR2 reads FYNNEI. This CDR3 has 14 residues. The CDR3 DNA sequence: TGTGCCAGCAGTAGCGGGATTCGGGGTCAGCCCCAGCATTTT. Translation: CASSSGIRGQPQHF.

This clone is labeled as medium-sized. The chain uses TRBV7-9 and TRBJ2-1, with TRBD2 identical over 7 bases. The CDR3 totals 15 residues. Per germline, CDR1 SEHNR and CDR2 FQNEAQ (reference sequence). The V gene end was trimmed by 2 bases and the J gene end by 4 bases; junction bases not matched to a gene: 5. CDR3 sequence: CASSLTRGVYNEQFF. The CDR3 DNA sequence: TGTGCCAGCAGCTTAACCCGGGGGGTTTACAATGAGCAGTTCTTC.

This chain uses TRBV7-8 with TRBJ2-3; D not certain. This CDR3 region has 16 residues. Per the germline V gene, CDR1 is SGHVS and CDR2 is FQNEAQ. Trimming shortened V by 5 bases and J by 1 base, and 16 bases separated the two germline ends. The DNA for the CDR3 is TGTGCCAGCAGCCCAAAACTTCAAGCCGGCACAGATACGCAGTATTTT. Translation gives CASSPKLQAGTDTQYF.

The chain couples TRBV7-8 to TRBJ2-7; 11 positions match TRBD2. After removal of 4 bases from V and 1 base from J, the junction contained 3 bases not matched to a gene. Germline loops: CDR1 SGHVS, CDR2 FQNEAQ. The CDR3 runs 15 residues. The CDR3 sequence is CASSYGTSGSYEQYF. CDR3 sequence (DNA): TGTGCCAGCAGCTACGGGACTAGCGGTTCCTACGAGCAGTACTTC.

V and J are TRBV19 and TRBJ1-2, with D maybe TRBD1 (5 bases). Germline V lookup: CDR1 LNHDA, CDR2 SQIVND (reference sequence). Trimming stripped 4 bases from V and 8 bases from J, with 11 bases between. The CDR3 totals 12 residues. The CDR3 loop is CASSTGMWGYTF. The CDR3 nucleotides read TGTGCCAGTAGTACAGGGATGTGGGGCTACACCTTC.

This chain connects TRBV30 to TRBJ2-5; D not resolved. With 0 bases removed from V and 1 base from J, the gap between germline ends came to 6 bases. Germline-derived CDR1 and CDR2 are GTSNPN and SVGIG (reference sequence). CDR3 length: 13 amino acids. Written as DNA, the CDR3 is TGTGCCTGGAGTGTACAGACCCAAGAGACCCAGTACTTC. Amino acids: CAWSVQTQETQYF.

This clone occurred once. The J gene is TRBJ1-2, the V gene TRBV5-6, with 9 positions matching TRBD1. The germline V gene encodes CDR1 SGHDT and CDR2 YYEEEE. This CDR3 contains 16 residues. With 2 bases clipped from V and 4 bases from J, the junction kept 9 bases outside the gene matches. The CDR3 DNA reads TGTGCCAGCAGCTTTCCCCCGGGACAGGGATCCTATGGCTACACCTTC. Residues: CASSFPPGQGSYGYTF. The full variable domain, in which reference TRBV5-6 and TRBJ1-2 provide the parts outside the CDR3, is DAGVTQSPTHLIKTRGQQVTLRCSPKSGHDTVSWYQQALGQGPQFIFQYYEEEERQRGNFPDRFSGHQFPNYSSELNVNALLLGDSALYLCASSFPPGQGSYGYTFGSGTRLTVV.

The rearrangement links TRBV6-5 to TRBJ1-5, with D unclear. V shed 8 bases and J shed 1 base, with 3 bases lying between them. The CDR3 has 11 amino acids. CDR1 is MNHEY and CDR2 is SVGAGI in the germline V gene. The CDR3 DNA is TGTGCCAGCCCAAGCAATCAGCCCCAGCATTTT. Protein product: CASPSNQPQHF.

V and J are TRBV7-8 and TRBJ1-5; the match to TRBD1 covers 9 bases. V gave up 1 base and J gave up 2 bases; unmatched junction bases: 6. CDR3 length: 17 amino acids. Germline lookup yields CDR1 SGHVS and CDR2 FQNEAQ. The CDR3 protein is CASSLDRGLLGNQPQHF. The CDR3, as DNA: TGTGCCAGCAGCTTAGACAGGGGGCTGTTAGGCAATCAGCCCCAGCATTTT.

The chain employs TRBV3-1 (or the pseudogene TRBV3-2) and TRBJ1-1; D unresolved. Trimming took 4 bases from V and 5 from J, leaving 20 bases between them. The CDR3 is 16 residues long. Germline V gene sequence: CDR1 LGHDT, CDR2 YNNKEL (reference sequence). CDR3 protein: CASSLGRPGSGTEAFF. DNA for the CDR3: TGTGCCAGCAGCCTAGGGAGACCGGGGTCGGGGACTGAAGCTTTCTTT.

The rearrangement links TRBV23-1 to TRBJ1-5; D gene uncertain. TRBV23-1 is an open reading frame whose function is uncertain. This CDR3 comprises 14 residues. V lost 2 bases to trimming and J lost 4 bases, with 9 bases between them. For the CDR3, the DNA is TGCGCCAGCAGTCAAGAGACACGGAATCAGCCCCAGCATTTT. The encoded protein is CASSQETRNQPQHF.

The chain recombines TRBV6-5 with TRBJ2-7; 7 bases match TRBD1. This CDR3 contains 15 residues. Germline V gives CDR1 MNHEY, CDR2 SVGAGI. The V gene end was trimmed by 3 bases and the J gene end by 5 bases; junction bases not matched to a gene: 10. CDR3 sequence (DNA): TGTGCCAGCAGTTATCTCGACAGGGATAGGGACGAGCAGTACTTC. It specifies CASSYLDRDRDEQYF.

The chain has TRBV7-2 and TRBJ2-2; 10 bases line up with TRBD2. V gave up 1 base and J gave up 4 bases; unmatched junction bases: 0. The CDR3 consists of 15 residues. CDR1 and CDR2 from the germline V gene are SGHTA and FQGNSA. CDR3 DNA: TGTGCCAGCAGCTTAGGACTAGCGGGCACCGGGGAGCTGTTTTTT. This encodes CASSLGLAGTGELFF.

This clone has only one observation. V usage is TRBV6-1 and J usage is TRBJ1-1; 11 nucleotides line up with TRBD1. There are 17 residues in the CDR3. Germline V gives CDR1 MNHNS, CDR2 SASEGT. V shed 0 bases, J shed 1 base, and the junction held 4 bases outside the gene matches. CDR3: CASSEADRGLWNTEAFF. The CDR3 bases are TGTGCCAGCAGTGAAGCGGACAGGGGGCTTTGGAACACTGAAGCTTTCTTT.

V usage is TRBV9 and J usage is TRBJ1-4, with 7 bases matching TRBD1. V dropped 3 bases and J dropped 5; count of bases not matched to a gene: 7. CDR3 length: 15 amino acids. Germline lookup yields CDR1 SGDLS and CDR2 YYNGEE. CDR3 protein: CASSDGTALNEKLFF. DNA for the CDR3: TGTGCCAGCAGCGACGGGACAGCACTAAATGAAAAACTGTTTTTT.

Notes on this clone: Other DNA sequences in this specimen translate into the identical CDR3. V is TRBV5-1 and J is TRBJ2-5; maybe TRBD2 (5 bases). Germline CDR1 SGHRS, CDR2 YFSETQ. V dropped 0 bases and J dropped 3 bases, with 6 bases sitting between them. This CDR3 is built from 13 residues. CDR3 in amino acids: CASSLVGEETQYF. The DNA for the CDR3 is TGCGCCAGCAGCTTGGTCGGGGAAGAGACCCAGTACTTC. Using reference TRBV5-1 and TRBJ2-5 for the parts outside the CDR3, the full variable domain is KAGVTQTPRYLIKTRGQQVTLSCSPISGHRSVSWYQQTPGQGLQFLFEYFSETQRNKGNFPGRFSGRQFSNSRSEMNVSTLELGDSALYLCASSLVGEETQYFGPGTRLLVL.

The V gene is TRBV4-2, the J gene TRBJ1-6; the D is unclear. Germline CDR1 and CDR2: LGHNA and YNFKEQ. The CDR3 extends over 12 amino acids. V lost 4 bases to trimming and J lost 8 bases, with 6 bases between them. The CDR3 spells CASSRQDSPLHF. The CDR3 DNA reads as TGTGCCAGCAGCCGCCAGGATTCACCCCTCCACTTT.

V and J are TRBV19 and TRBJ1-5; no clear D gene. The CDR3 is 16 residues long. The V end lost 0 bases, the J end lost 5 bases, and 14 bases lay between the germline ends. Per the germline V gene, CDR1 is LNHDA and CDR2 is SQIVND (reference sequence). CDR3: CASSIDRGSIHQPQHF. Here the CDR3 DNA reads TGTGCCAGTAGTATAGACCGGGGAAGTATCCATCAGCCCCAGCATTTT. The full variable domain, completed using reference TRBV19 and TRBJ1-5, is DGGITQSPKYLFRKEGQNVTLSCEQNLNHDAMYWYRQDPGQGLRLIYYSQIVNDFQKGDIAEGYSVSREKKESFPLTVTSAQKNPTAFYLCASSIDRGSIHQPQHFGDGTRLSIL.

The chain uses TRBV4-2 and TRBJ1-2; 9 positions agree with TRBD1. With V trimmed by 1 base and J by 3 bases, 15 bases remained unmatched. Germline CDR1 and CDR2: LGHNA and YNFKEQ. This CDR3 is built from 19 residues. The CDR3 loop is CASSQAALNSGTGYYGYTF. In DNA form, the CDR3 reads TGTGCCAGCAGCCAAGCAGCGCTGAACTCCGGGACAGGGTACTATGGCTACACCTTC.